The 23 T cell receptor beta chains presented below share a single source sample, sequenced in a study of cytomegalovirus exposure and HLA in healthy donors. Use of 60 Vbeta and 13 Jbeta primers characterized the PCR. TCRdb keeps only in-frame clones here, not all; method: immunoSEQ multiplex PCR. The table for this sample gives about 200,000 clones. Sequenced: PBMCs. These receptors came from a boy younger than 18 in good health and CMV-seronegative.

The J gene is TRBJ2-7, the V gene TRBV5-5, with 7 bases that match TRBD1. CDR1 and CDR2 (germline): SGHKS, YYEKEE (reference sequence). This CDR3 comprises 14 residues. The V and J ends lost 2 bases and 3 bases, in that order; junction bases with no gene match: 5. CDR3 sequence: CASSFRTGDYEQYF. DNA for the CDR3: TGTGCCAGCAGCTTCCGGACAGGAGACTACGAGCAGTACTTC.

V usage is TRBV7-2 and J usage is TRBJ2-3, with 7 bases fitting TRBD1. The ends lost 2 bases at V and 3 bases at J; junction bases unmatched: 5. This CDR3 is 15 amino acids long. CDR1 is SGHTA and CDR2 is FQGNSA in the germline V gene. CDR3 sequence reads: CASSLTARGTDTQYF. The CDR3 DNA sequence: TGTGCCAGCAGCTTAACTGCCAGGGGGACAGATACGCAGTATTTT.

The V call is TRBV4-1, the J call TRBJ2-2, with 10 positions matching TRBD2. Germline values: CDR1 MGHRA, CDR2 YSYEKL. This CDR3 region has 15 residues. V shed 3 bases and J 4 bases; nucleotides not matched to a gene: 2. The CDR3 loop is CASSQTSGPTGELFF. CDR3 sequence (DNA): TGCGCCAGCAGCCAGACTAGCGGGCCCACCGGGGAGCTGTTTTTT.

The chain joins TRBV27 to TRBJ1-2; tentatively, D is TRBD1 (5 bases). The CDR3 is 16 amino acids. The V gene lost 3 bases and the J gene lost 7 bases, with 21 bases spanning the gap. Germline V gene data show CDR1 as MNHEY and CDR2 as SMNVEV (reference sequence). Written as DNA, the CDR3 is TGTGCCAGCAGTTTTGGGGGACTCCTAAACCTTGGTGGCTACACCTTC. Protein: CASSFGGLLNLGGYTF.

The rearrangement uses TRBV7-2 and TRBJ2-1; 8 bases fit TRBD2. Trimming at V came to 5 bases and at J to 7 bases, leaving 13 bases not matched to a gene. Germline V gives CDR1 SGHTA, CDR2 FQGNSA. The length of the CDR3 is 16 residues. The CDR3 DNA sequence: TGTGCCAGCAGCCACATAGGGGCGGGGGGACTAAATGAGCAGTTCTTC. It encodes CASSHIGAGGLNEQFF.

The rearrangement uses TRBV5-6 and TRBJ2-7, with D perhaps TRBD2 (7 bases). Trimming took off 1 base at V and 4 bases at J, with 15 bases between the two ends. In germline, CDR1 is SGHDT, CDR2 YYEEEE. The CDR3 sequence is 15 residues long. The CDR3 DNA follows: TGTGCCAGCAGCTTGCGGGGGGCGAGTAAGTACGAGCAGTACTTC. It specifies CASSLRGASKYEQYF.

V is TRBV4-1 and J is TRBJ1-4; 9 bases agree with TRBD1. CDR1 and CDR2 (germline): MGHRA, YSYEKL. The CDR3 extends over 16 amino acids. Trimming removed 6 bases from V and 8 bases from J; junction bases left unmatched: 13. For the CDR3, the DNA is TGCGCCAGCAGAGTCCAAGGGACAGGGAAGGGAGAAAAACTGTTTTTT. Its protein is CASRVQGTGKGEKLFF.

V and J are TRBV28 and TRBJ2-7; 9 nucleotides match TRBD1. Trimming took 5 bases from V and 2 from J; bases not matched to a gene: 7. This CDR3 has 15 amino acids. The V gene's germline CDR1 is MDHEN and CDR2 SYDVKM. CDR3 DNA sequence: TGTGCCAGCAGTACTCCACAGGGGGCGGCCTACGAGCAGTACTTC. Protein product: CASSTPQGAAYEQYF.

The rearrangement links TRBV2 to TRBJ1-2; tentative D call: TRBD1 (5 bases). V was shortened by 6 bases and J by 0 bases, with 14 bases between the two germline ends. Germline assignment: CDR1 SNHLY and CDR2 FYNNEI. The CDR3 contains 15 residues. The CDR3 region is CASRLRGVANYGYTF. The CDR3 nucleotides read TGTGCCAGCAGGCTCCGGGGGGTTGCTAACTATGGCTACACCTTC.

The chain recombines TRBV28 with TRBJ1-1; the D gene is possibly TRBD1 (6 bases). V lost 6 bases, J lost 3 bases, and 20 bases lay in between. This CDR3 is built from 16 residues. CDR1 is MDHEN and CDR2 is SYDVKM in the germline V gene. The CDR3 protein is CASRITTGRGYTEAFF. The CDR3 DNA reads TGTGCCAGCAGGATTACTACAGGGAGAGGATACACTGAAGCTTTCTTT.

V gene TRBV6-1 combines with J gene TRBJ2-2; 8 nucleotides match TRBD2. This CDR3 has 15 residues. The ends lost 6 bases at V and 1 base at J; junction bases unmatched: 4. Germline CDR1 reads MNHNS; CDR2 reads SASEGT. The CDR3 loop is CASRGAGVNTGELFF. As DNA, the CDR3 is TGTGCCAGCAGGGGAGCGGGGGTGAACACCGGGGAGCTGTTTTTT.

The chain couples TRBV5-6 to TRBJ2-5; the D gene is possibly TRBD2 (6 bases). CDR1 SGHDT and CDR2 YYEEEE come from the germline V gene. This CDR3 region has 15 residues. Trimming took 1 base from V and 5 from J, leaving 15 bases between them. The CDR3 region is CASSLRWGDAETQYF. The CDR3 DNA reads TGTGCCAGCAGCTTGAGATGGGGGGATGCTGAGACCCAGTACTTC.

The chain joins TRBV27 to TRBJ2-7; maybe TRBD2 (5 bases). The germline CDR1 and CDR2 sequences are MNHEY and SMNVEV (reference sequence). This CDR3 comprises 16 residues. Trimming stripped 1 base from V and 7 bases from J, with 20 bases between. The CDR3 bases are TGTGCCAGCAGTTTATGGGCCGGGAACGCGTTGGGGGAGCAGTACTTC. Translating gives CASSLWAGNALGEQYF.

The chain is built from TRBV19 and TRBJ2-7, with no clear D. The CDR3 runs to 14 residues. The germline CDR1 and CDR2 sequences are LNHDA and SQIVND (reference sequence). V lost 2 bases to trimming and J lost 0 bases, with 8 bases between them. The CDR3 spells CASSIIGSSYEQYF. Written as DNA, the CDR3 is TGTGCCAGTAGTATAATTGGCAGCTCCTACGAGCAGTACTTC. Complete variable domain (other parts from reference TRBV19 and TRBJ2-7): DGGITQSPKYLFRKEGQNVTLSCEQNLNHDAMYWYRQDPGQGLRLIYYSQIVNDFQKGDIAEGYSVSREKKESFPLTVTSAQKNPTAFYLCASSIIGSSYEQYFGPGTRLTVT.

The chain uses TRBV28 and TRBJ2-7; 8 bases match TRBD1. From germline, CDR1 is MDHEN and CDR2 SYDVKM. CDR3 length: 14 amino acids. After removal of 6 bases from V and 5 bases from J, the junction contained 9 bases not matched to a gene. This chain's CDR3 is CASSSQGAKNEQYF. In DNA form, the CDR3 reads TGTGCCAGCAGCTCGCAGGGGGCTAAGAACGAGCAGTACTTC.

The rearrangement joins TRBV9 to TRBJ2-7; 11 nucleotides match TRBD1. CDR3 length equals 14 residues. Per germline, CDR1 SGDLS and CDR2 YYNGEE. The J segment lost 5 bases and the V segment lost 3 bases, leaving 4 bases of the junction unmatched. In nucleotides, the CDR3 is TGTGCCAGCAGCGAGTGGGGACAGGGGGACGAGCAGTACTTC. It translates to CASSEWGQGDEQYF.

The J gene is TRBJ1-4, the V gene TRBV15; 11 bases line up with TRBD1. Germline V CDR1 and CDR2: LNHNV, YYDKDF (reference sequence). The ends lost 0 bases at V and 5 bases at J; junction bases unmatched: 2. The CDR3 totals 16 residues. The CDR3 nucleotides read TGTGCCACCAGCAGAGAAGGGACAGGGGGAAATGAAAAACTGTTTTTT. Protein product: CATSREGTGGNEKLFF.

The chain carries TRBV19 and TRBJ2-1, with D tentatively TRBD1 (5 bases). Germline CDR1 and CDR2: LNHDA and SQIVND (reference sequence). V was trimmed by 9 bases and J by 4 bases, leaving 19 bases between them. This CDR3 is built from 15 residues. DNA of the CDR3: TGTGCCAGCTCATTGTGGGGCATAGGGTACAATGAGCAGTTCTTC. Translating it yields CASSLWGIGYNEQFF.

This chain joins TRBV29-1 and TRBJ2-7; 7 nucleotides match TRBD1. The junction had 2 bases not matched to a gene; V was cut back by 1 base and J by 2 bases. Germline assignment: CDR1 SQVTM and CDR2 ANQGSEA. This CDR3 region has 13 residues. The CDR3 reads CSVEGTGAYEQYF. CDR3 nucleotide sequence: TGCAGCGTTGAAGGGACAGGAGCCTACGAGCAGTACTTC.

V gene TRBV25-1 combines with J gene TRBJ1-1, with D possibly TRBD1 on 6 matching bases. This CDR3 contains 14 residues. Between the trimmed V and J ends, which lost 10 bases and 1 base, there was a span of 16 bases. Germline V CDR1 and CDR2: MGHDK, SYGVNS. The CDR3 region is CATQGGRTNTEAFF. CDR3 sequence (DNA): TGTGCCACCCAAGGGGGACGGACGAACACTGAAGCTTTCTTT.

The V and J genes are TRBV7-6 and TRBJ2-5; D possibly corresponds to TRBD2 (6 bases). From germline, CDR1 is SGHVS and CDR2 FNYEAQ. The CDR3 is 14 amino acids. The germline V and J ends were trimmed by 3 bases and 0 bases, with 8 bases remaining between them. The CDR3 sequence is CASSLGDYQETQYF. The CDR3, as DNA: TGTGCCAGCAGCTTGGGGGACTACCAAGAGACCCAGTACTTC.

The chain links TRBV11-2 to TRBJ1-1; D call uncertain. CDR3 length equals 11 residues. Germline CDR1 reads SGHAT; CDR2 reads FQNNGV. Trimming cost V 3 bases and J 7 bases, with 6 bases left between them. The CDR3 region has the DNA TGTGCCAGCAGCTTCAGCGGTGAAGCTTTCTTT. Translated, it gives CASSFSGEAFF.

This sequence joins TRBV6-1 and TRBJ1-2, with D hard to call. This CDR3 is built from 16 residues. The germline CDR1 and CDR2 sequences are MNHNS and SASEGT. Deletions cut 4 bases from V and 3 bases from J, with 18 bases between. Here the CDR3 DNA reads TGTGCCAGCAGTGGTCTAACAAAGAGGGCTCACTATGGCTACACCTTC. It translates to CASSGLTKRAHYGYTF.